This T cell receptor beta chain was sequenced in a study of tumor-infiltrating lymphocytes in primary liver carcinoma. On the study more broadly: Spanning 4.2 to 10 cm, the tumors were T1-T3 N0M0.

The germline V gene encodes CDR1 SQVTM and CDR2 ANQGSEA. The CDR3 has 14 residues. Unsorted bulk tissue, about 17-34 mg of it, served as the source for co-extraction of RNA and DNA. The study sampled five separate regions from each tumor. Total RNA (around 500 ng) served as template for TCR beta cDNA synthesis primed by a constant-region primer. It was through three nested multiplex PCR rounds of slightly modified ARM-PCR that TCR beta libraries arose. It was with TRBV1-TRBV30 forward primers and a C-beta reverse primer that the first two PCR rounds were run, at approximately 10 cycles each. TCRdb re-called the multiplex PCR reads with MiXCR, one entry per CDR3 protein. Of approximately 45,000 distinct CDR3 sequences in the sample, over 70% are singletons; the top ten hold about 20%. Study observations and caveats: No more than about 8-24% of top clones could be seen in all five tumor regions.

As regards this clonotype: The target antigen is unknown. A read error may account for a junction end that differs from germline.

Sequenced sample: liver tumor tissue from sampling region 2. Subset reported: tumor region T2, inferior pole. The chain employs TRBV29-1 and TRBJ1-2; no clear D. This clonotype was sampled from a man aged 40-55 years with primary liver carcinoma and hepatitis B virus infection. The CDR3 loop reads CSAHGIVGEYGYIF. The CDR3 region has the DNA TGCAGCGCCCACGGCATAGTGGGAGAGTATGGCTACATCTTC.